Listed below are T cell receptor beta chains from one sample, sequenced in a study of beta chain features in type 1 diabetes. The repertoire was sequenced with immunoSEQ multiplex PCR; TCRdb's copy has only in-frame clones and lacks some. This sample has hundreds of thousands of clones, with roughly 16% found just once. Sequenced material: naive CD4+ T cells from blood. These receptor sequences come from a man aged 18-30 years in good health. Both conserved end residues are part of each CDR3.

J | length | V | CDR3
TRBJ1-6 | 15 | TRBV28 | CASRTGTVPNSPLHF
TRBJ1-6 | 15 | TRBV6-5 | CASSYAVGVNSPLHF
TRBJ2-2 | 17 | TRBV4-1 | CASSPGLAGVSAGELFF
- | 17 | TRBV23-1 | CASSQLMETGEIYEQYF
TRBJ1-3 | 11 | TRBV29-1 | CSVPSGNTIYF
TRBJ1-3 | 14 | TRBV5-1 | CASSLQGGGNTIYF
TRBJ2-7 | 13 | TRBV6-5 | CASSYLHPYEQYF
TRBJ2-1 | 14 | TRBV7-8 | CASSPGQGDNEQFF
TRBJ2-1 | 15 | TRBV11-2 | CASSSTGGIVNEQFF
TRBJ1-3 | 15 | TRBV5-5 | CASSLRRDTGNTIYF
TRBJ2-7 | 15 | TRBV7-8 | CASSLVSGVGYEQYF
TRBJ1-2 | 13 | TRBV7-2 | CASSGQGSNGYTF
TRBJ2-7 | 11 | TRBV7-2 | CASSFRYEQYF
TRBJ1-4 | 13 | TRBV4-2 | CASTPLGREKLFF
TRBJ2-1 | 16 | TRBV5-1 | CASSATSGLSYNEQFF
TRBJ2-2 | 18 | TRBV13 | CASMPLSGPSFFTGELFF
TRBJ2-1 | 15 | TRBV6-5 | CASYRRDRGRNEQFF
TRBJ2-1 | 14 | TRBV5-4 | CASSLLAGRNEQFF
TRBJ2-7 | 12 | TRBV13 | CASSLRAYEQYF
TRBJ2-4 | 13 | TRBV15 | CATSKEQKNIQYF
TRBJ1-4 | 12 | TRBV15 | CATSRGAGKLFF
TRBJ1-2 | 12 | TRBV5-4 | CASSLLNYGYTF
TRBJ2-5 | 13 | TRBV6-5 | CASRLWATETQYF
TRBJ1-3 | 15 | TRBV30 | CAWRTGQGSGNTIYF
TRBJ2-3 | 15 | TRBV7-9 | CASSLLETYGDTQYF
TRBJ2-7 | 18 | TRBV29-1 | CSVDHDRGPPSDSYEQYF
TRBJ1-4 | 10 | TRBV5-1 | CASSPEKLFF
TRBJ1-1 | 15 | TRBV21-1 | CASMRDRPMNTEAFF
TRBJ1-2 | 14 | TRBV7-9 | CASSFADREGGYTF
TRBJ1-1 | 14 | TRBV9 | CASSPVSQYAEAFF
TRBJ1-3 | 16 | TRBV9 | CASSDLGQPSGNTIYF
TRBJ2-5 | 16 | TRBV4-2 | CASSFTSGQGGETQYF
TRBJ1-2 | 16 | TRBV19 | CASSTSGQGRGYGYTF
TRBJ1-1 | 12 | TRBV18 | CASSPRGAEAFF
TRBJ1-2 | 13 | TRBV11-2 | CASSLDGVVGYTF
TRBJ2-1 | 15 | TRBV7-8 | CASSTSGTKFNEQFF
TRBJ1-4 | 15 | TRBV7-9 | CASSPQDSRNEKLFF
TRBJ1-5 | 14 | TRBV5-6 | CASSFGQSNQPQHF
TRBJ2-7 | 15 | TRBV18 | CASSRQGSNSYEQYF
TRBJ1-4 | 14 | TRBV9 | CASSVGGQVEKLFF
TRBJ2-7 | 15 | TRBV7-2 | CASSSFAGPIFEQYF
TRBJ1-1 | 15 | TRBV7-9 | CASSPQGGLNTEAFF
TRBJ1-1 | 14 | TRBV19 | CASTIGTGITEAFF
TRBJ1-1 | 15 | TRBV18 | CASSPRTGMNTEAFF
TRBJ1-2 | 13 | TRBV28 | CASRAGFFIGYTF